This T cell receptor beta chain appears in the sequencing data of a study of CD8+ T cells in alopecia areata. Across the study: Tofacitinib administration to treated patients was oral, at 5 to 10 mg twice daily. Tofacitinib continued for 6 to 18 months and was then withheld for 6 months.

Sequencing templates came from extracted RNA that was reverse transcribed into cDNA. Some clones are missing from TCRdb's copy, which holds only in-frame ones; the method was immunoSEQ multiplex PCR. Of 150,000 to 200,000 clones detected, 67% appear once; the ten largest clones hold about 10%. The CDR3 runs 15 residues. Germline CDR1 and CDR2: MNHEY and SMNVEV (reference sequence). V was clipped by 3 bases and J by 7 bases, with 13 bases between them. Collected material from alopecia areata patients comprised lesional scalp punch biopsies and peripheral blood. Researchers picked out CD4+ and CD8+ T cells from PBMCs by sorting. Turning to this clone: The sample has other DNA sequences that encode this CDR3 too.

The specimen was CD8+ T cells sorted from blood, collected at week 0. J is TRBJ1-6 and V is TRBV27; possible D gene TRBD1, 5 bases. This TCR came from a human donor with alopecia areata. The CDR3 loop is CASSFSPPGNSPLHF. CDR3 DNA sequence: TGTGCCAGCAGTTTTAGTCCGCCAGGGAATTCACCCCTCCACTTT.